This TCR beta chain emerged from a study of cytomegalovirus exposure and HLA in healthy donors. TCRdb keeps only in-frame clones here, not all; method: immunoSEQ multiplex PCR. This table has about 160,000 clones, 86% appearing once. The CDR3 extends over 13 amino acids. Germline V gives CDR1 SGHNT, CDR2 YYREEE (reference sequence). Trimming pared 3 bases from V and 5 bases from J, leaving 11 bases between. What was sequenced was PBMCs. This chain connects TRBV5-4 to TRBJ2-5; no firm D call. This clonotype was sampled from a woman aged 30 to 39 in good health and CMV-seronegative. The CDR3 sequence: CASSSPGLETQYF. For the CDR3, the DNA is TGTGCCAGCAGCTCGCCTGGCTTGGAGACCCAGTACTTC.